The TCR beta chain described here comes from a study of human T cells and chemical hapten exposure. Overall study findings and caveats: Sensitizing to DPC left TCRs with a frequency above 1 in 1000 unaltered.

As handled by the study authors: Ranging from roughly 23,224 to 750,000, TCR counts per sample had a median value of approximately 95,000. TCRdb reanalysed the RACE reads using MiXCR and keeps one entry per CDR3 protein. The authors' filters were not applied to this entry. The sample has 85,000 to 100,000 distinct CDR3 sequences; 27% are singletons. Time point indicated: patch test 3, about 24 weeks after DPC sensitization. Documented treatment: therapeutic diphenylcyclopropenone sensitization with weekly scalp DPC. This clonotype was found a few times. Its antigen is unidentified. The V end was cut by 7 bases, the J end by 7 bases, with 17 bases between. The CDR3 is 13 residues long.

The source was whole blood, collected in connection with sensitization to the hapten diphenylcyclopropenone (DPC). The V and J genes are TRBV12-3 or TRBV12-4 and TRBJ2-7, with D maybe TRBD2 (7 bases). This sequence originates from a man in his forties with alopecia areata. Some clones in this sample may be carry-over from other donors' samples. Here the CDR3 DNA reads TGTGCCAGCACCCTCCGGGGGGCGAGTGAGCAGTACTTC. It translates to CASTLRGASEQYF.